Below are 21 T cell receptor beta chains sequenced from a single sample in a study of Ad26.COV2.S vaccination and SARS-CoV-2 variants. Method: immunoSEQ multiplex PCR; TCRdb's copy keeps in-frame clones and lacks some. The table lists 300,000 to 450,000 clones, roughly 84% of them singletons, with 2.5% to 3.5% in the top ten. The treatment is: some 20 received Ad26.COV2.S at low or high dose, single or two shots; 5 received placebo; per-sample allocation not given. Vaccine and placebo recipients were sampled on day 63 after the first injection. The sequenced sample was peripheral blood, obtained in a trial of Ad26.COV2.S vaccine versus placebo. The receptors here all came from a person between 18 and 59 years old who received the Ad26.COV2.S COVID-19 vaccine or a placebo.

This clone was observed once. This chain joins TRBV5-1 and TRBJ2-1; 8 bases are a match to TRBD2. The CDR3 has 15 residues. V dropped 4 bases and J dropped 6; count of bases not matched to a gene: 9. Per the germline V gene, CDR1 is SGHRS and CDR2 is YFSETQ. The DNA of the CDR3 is TGCGCCAGCAGCGCCCCGGGAGGGCCTAGCAATGAGCAGTTCTTC. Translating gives CASSAPGGPSNEQFF. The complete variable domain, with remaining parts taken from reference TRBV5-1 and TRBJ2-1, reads KAGVTQTPRYLIKTRGQQVTLSCSPISGHRSVSWYQQTPGQGLQFLFEYFSETQRNKGNFPGRFSGRQFSNSRSEMNVSTLELGDSALYLCASSAPGGPSNEQFFGPGTRLTVL.

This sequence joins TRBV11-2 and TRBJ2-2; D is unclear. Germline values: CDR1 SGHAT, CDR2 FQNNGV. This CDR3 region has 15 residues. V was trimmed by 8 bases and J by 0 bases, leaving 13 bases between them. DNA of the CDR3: TGTGCCAGCCACCTTACCTCGGCGAACACCGGGGAGCTGTTTTTT. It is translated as CASHLTSANTGELFF.

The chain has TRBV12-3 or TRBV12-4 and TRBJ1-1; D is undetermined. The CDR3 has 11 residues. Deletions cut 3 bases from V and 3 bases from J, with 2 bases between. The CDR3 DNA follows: TGTGCCAGCAGTTTCCACACTGAAGCTTTCTTT. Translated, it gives CASSFHTEAFF.

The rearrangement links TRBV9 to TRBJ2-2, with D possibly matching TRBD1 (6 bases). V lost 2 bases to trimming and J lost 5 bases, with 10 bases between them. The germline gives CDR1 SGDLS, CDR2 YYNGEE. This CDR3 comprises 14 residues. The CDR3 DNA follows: TGTGCCAGCAGCGTTTCCAGGGGAACCGGGGAGCTGTTTTTT. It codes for CASSVSRGTGELFF.

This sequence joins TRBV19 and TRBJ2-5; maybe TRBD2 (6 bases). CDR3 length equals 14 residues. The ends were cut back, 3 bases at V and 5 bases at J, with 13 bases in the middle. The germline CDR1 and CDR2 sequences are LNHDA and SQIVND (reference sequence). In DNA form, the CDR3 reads TGTGCCAGTAGTATGGCAGGGAGGTCGGAGACCCAGTACTTC. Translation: CASSMAGRSETQYF. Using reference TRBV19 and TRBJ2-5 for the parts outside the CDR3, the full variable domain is DGGITQSPKYLFRKEGQNVTLSCEQNLNHDAMYWYRQDPGQGLRLIYYSQIVNDFQKGDIAEGYSVSREKKESFPLTVTSAQKNPTAFYLCASSMAGRSETQYFGPGTRLLVL.

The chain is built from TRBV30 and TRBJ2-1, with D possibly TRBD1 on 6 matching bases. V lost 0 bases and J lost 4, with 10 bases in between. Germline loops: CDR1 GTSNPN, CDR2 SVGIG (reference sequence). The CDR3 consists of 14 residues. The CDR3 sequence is CAWSVGGRYNEQFF. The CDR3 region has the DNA TGTGCCTGGAGTGTAGGGGGTAGGTACAATGAGCAGTTCTTC. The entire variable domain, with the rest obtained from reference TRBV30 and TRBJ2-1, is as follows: SQTIHQWPATLVQPVGSPLSLECTVEGTSNPNLYWYRQAAGRGLQLLFYSVGIGQISSEVPQNLSASRPQDRQFILSSKKLLLSDSGFYLCAWSVGGRYNEQFFGPGTRLTVL.

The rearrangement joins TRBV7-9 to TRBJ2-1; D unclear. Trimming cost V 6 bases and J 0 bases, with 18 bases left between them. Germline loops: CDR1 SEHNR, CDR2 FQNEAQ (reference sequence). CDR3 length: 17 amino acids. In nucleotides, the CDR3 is TGTGCCAGCAGTCCAAGTTCGTGGCAGAGCTCCTACAATGAGCAGTTCTTC. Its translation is CASSPSSWQSSYNEQFF.

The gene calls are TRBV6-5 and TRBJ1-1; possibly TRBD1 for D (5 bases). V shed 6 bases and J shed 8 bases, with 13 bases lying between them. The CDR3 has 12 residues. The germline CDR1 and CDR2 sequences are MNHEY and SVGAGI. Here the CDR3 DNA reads TGTGCCAGCAGCCCGCCAGGGTCGGAAGCTTTCTTT. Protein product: CASSPPGSEAFF.

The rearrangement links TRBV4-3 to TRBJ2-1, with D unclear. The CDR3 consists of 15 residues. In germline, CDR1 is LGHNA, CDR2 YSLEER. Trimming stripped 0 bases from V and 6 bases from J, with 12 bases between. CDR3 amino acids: CASSQDRPPLNEQFF. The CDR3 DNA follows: TGCGCCAGCAGCCAAGATCGGCCCCCCCTCAATGAGCAGTTCTTC.

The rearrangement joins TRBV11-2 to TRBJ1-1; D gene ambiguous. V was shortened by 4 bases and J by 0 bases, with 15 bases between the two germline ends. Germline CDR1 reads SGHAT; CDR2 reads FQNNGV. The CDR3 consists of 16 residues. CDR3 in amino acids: CASSSAHGNLNTEAFF. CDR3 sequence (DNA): TGTGCCAGCAGCTCAGCCCACGGAAATTTGAACACTGAAGCTTTCTTT.

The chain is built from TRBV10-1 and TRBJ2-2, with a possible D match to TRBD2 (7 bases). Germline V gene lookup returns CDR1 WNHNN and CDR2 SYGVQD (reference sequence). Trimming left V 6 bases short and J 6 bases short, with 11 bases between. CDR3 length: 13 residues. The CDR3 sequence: CASRQGRAGELFF. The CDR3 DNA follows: TGCGCCAGCAGGCAGGGGAGGGCCGGGGAGCTGTTTTTT.

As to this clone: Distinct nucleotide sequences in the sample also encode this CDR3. CDR3 DNA: TGCGCCAGCAGCTTGGGACAGGGGAACGAAAAACTGTTTTTT. Amino acids: CASSLGQGNEKLFF. V gene TRBV5-1 combines with J gene TRBJ1-4, with 8 nucleotides matching TRBD1. This CDR3 comprises 14 residues. Unmatched junction bases numbered 3, after V lost 0 bases and J lost 8 bases. The germline V gene encodes CDR1 SGHRS and CDR2 YFSETQ.

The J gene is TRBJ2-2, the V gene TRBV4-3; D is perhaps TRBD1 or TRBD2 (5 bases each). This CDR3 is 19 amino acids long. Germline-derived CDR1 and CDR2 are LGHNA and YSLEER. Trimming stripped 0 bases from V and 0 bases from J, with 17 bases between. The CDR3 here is CASSQDRDLAMANTGELFF. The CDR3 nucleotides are TGCGCCAGCAGCCAAGACCGGGACCTTGCGATGGCGAACACCGGGGAGCTGTTTTTT.

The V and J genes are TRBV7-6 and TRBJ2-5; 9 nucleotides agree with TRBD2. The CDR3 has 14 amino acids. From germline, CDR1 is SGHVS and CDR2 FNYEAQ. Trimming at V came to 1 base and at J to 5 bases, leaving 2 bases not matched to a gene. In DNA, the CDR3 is TGTGCCAGCAGCTTAGGCGGGAGGGCGGAGACCCAGTACTTC. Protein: CASSLGGRAETQYF.

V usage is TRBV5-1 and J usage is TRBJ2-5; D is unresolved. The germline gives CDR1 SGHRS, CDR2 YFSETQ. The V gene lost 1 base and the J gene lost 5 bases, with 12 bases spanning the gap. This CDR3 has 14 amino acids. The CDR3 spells CASSLTPLGETQYF. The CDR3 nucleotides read TGCGCCAGCAGCTTGACACCCCTTGGGGAGACCCAGTACTTC.

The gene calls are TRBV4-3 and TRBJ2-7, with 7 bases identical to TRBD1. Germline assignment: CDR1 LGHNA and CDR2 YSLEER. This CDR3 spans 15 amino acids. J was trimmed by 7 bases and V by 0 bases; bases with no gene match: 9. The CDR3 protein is CASSQEGTGQREQYF. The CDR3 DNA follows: TGCGCCAGCAGCCAAGAGGGGACGGGACAGAGGGAGCAGTACTTC.

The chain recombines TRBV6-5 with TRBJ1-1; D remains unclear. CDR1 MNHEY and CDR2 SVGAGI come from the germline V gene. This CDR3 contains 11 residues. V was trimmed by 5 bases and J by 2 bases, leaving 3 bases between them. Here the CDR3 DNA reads TGTGCCAGCAGTACCAACACTGAAGCTTTCTTT. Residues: CASSTNTEAFF.

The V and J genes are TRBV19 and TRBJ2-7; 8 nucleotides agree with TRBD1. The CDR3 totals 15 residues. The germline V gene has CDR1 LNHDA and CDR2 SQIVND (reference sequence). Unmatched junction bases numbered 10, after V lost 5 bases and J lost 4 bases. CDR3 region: CASSLLQGASYEQYF. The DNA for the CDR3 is TGTGCCAGTAGTCTGCTCCAGGGGGCAAGTTACGAGCAGTACTTC.

CDR3 bases: TGTGCCACCAGTGAAACCGGGACAGGGTCGGATGAAAAACTGTTTTTT. This sequence encodes CATSETGTGSDEKLFF. The chain joins TRBV24-1 to TRBJ1-4, with 9 bases fitting TRBD1. Germline lookup yields CDR1 KGHDR and CDR2 SFDVKD. This CDR3 region has 16 residues. V trimming: 4 bases; J trimming: 6 bases; junction bases outside the gene matches: 8.

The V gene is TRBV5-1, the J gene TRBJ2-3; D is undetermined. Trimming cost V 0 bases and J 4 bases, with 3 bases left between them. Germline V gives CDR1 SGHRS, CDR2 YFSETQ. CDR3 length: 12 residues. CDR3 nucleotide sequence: TGCGCCAGCAGCTTGGTCCCAGATACGCAGTATTTT. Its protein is CASSLVPDTQYF.

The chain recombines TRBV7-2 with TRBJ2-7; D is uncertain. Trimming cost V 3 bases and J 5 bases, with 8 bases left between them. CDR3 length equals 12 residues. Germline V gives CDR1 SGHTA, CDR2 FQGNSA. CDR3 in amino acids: CASSFGANEQYF. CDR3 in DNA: TGTGCCAGCAGCTTCGGTGCTAACGAGCAGTACTTC.